These 20 T cell receptor beta chains came from one sample sequenced in a study of blood T cell repertoires in COVID-19. Sequencing was performed with immunoSEQ multiplex PCR; in TCRdb, only in-frame clones are kept and a portion is missing. The profile shows around 110,000 clones, 70% to 90% of them singletons. Source material: peripheral blood. Every receptor here comes from a man aged 45-60 years with active or convalescent COVID-19.

The chain carries TRBV7-6 and TRBJ1-6; D gene unclear. The CDR3 loop spans 15 amino acids. CDR1 is SGHVS, CDR2 FNYEAQ, per germline. Trimming removed 5 bases from V and 7 bases from J, with 15 bases in between. CDR3 bases: TGTGCCAGCAGCCAATACGAGGGTAACAATTCACCCCTCCACTTT. Protein: CASSQYEGNNSPLHF. Based on the CDR3 plus reference TRBV7-6 and TRBJ1-6, the full variable domain is GAGVSQSPRYKVTKRGQDVALRCDPISGHVSLYWYRQALGQGPEFLTYFNYEAQQDKSGLPNDRFSAERPEGSISTLTIQRTEQRDSAMYRCASSQYEGNNSPLHFGNGTRLTVT.

The V and J genes are TRBV5-1 and TRBJ2-2; D remains ambiguous. The V gene lost 0 bases and the J gene lost 4 bases, with 4 bases spanning the gap. In germline, CDR1 is SGHRS, CDR2 YFSETQ. The CDR3 has 13 residues. CDR3 in DNA: TGCGCCAGCAGCTTGGACAGCACCGGGGAGCTGTTTTTT. This encodes CASSLDSTGELFF. The full variable domain, with the rest looked up from reference TRBV5-1 and TRBJ2-2, is KAGVTQTPRYLIKTRGQQVTLSCSPISGHRSVSWYQQTPGQGLQFLFEYFSETQRNKGNFPGRFSGRQFSNSRSEMNVSTLELGDSALYLCASSLDSTGELFFGEGSRLTVL.

The J gene is TRBJ2-7, the V gene TRBV2; D might be TRBD2 (5 bases). The germline V gene encodes CDR1 SNHLY and CDR2 FYNNEI. The CDR3 is 15 amino acids. With 3 bases removed from V and 2 bases from J, the gap between germline ends came to 14 bases. The CDR3 spells CASSDLEVGTYEQYF. CDR3 DNA: TGTGCCAGCAGTGATTTAGAGGTCGGGACCTACGAGCAGTACTTC.

V usage is TRBV11-2 and J usage is TRBJ2-2; no reliable D call. The germline V and J ends were trimmed by 2 bases and 0 bases, with 13 bases remaining between them. The CDR3 sequence is 17 residues long. Looked up from germline, CDR1 is SGHAT and CDR2 is FQNNGV. Here the CDR3 reads CASSLPASTPNTGELFF. DNA for the CDR3: TGTGCCAGCAGCTTACCTGCGAGCACTCCGAACACCGGGGAGCTGTTTTTT.

The chain carries TRBV7-2 and TRBJ2-1, with 12 bases aligning to TRBD2. Unmatched junction bases numbered 5, after V lost 5 bases and J lost 6 bases. The V gene's germline CDR1 is SGHTA and CDR2 FQGNSA. The CDR3 spans 15 residues. The CDR3 sequence is CASSITSGRFNEQFF. The CDR3 region has the DNA TGTGCCAGCAGCATCACTAGCGGGAGGTTCAATGAGCAGTTCTTC.

The CDR3 reads CASSSGQGRGWNTEAFF. Here the CDR3 DNA reads TGCGCCAGCAGCTCAGGACAGGGGAGAGGATGGAACACTGAAGCTTTCTTT. The chain recombines TRBV5-1 with TRBJ1-1, with 9 bases fitting TRBD1. The junction had 10 bases not matched to a gene; V was cut back by 3 bases and J by 1 base. Germline V gives CDR1 SGHRS, CDR2 YFSETQ. The CDR3 sequence is 17 residues long.

Only a few counts were recorded for this clone. The chain combines TRBV3-1 (or the pseudogene TRBV3-2) with TRBJ1-3, with TRBD1 as a possible D gene (5 bases). CDR1 is LGHDT, CDR2 YNNKEL, per germline (reference sequence). The CDR3 totals 16 residues. The germline V and J ends were trimmed by 4 bases and 2 bases, with 15 bases remaining between them. CDR3 loop: CASSRQGMETGNTIYF. The CDR3, as DNA: TGTGCCAGCAGCCGCCAGGGAATGGAAACTGGAAACACCATATATTTT.

The chain combines TRBV19 with TRBJ1-1; D possibly corresponds to TRBD1 (6 bases). The CDR3 extends over 12 amino acids. Germline CDR1 is LNHDA and CDR2 is SQIVND (reference sequence). The ends were cut back, 2 bases at V and 11 bases at J, with 12 bases in the middle. CDR3 in DNA: TGTGCCAGTAGTATAATGGGGGGGCGGGCTTTCTTT. Its protein product is CASSIMGGRAFF.

The genes are TRBV27 and TRBJ2-7, with D unresolved. The length of the CDR3 is 16 residues. CDR1 and CDR2 from the germline V gene are MNHEY and SMNVEV (reference sequence). Trimming shortened V by 0 bases and J by 1 base, and 13 bases separated the two germline ends. This CDR3 is CASSLSIPGGSYEQYF. DNA of the CDR3: TGTGCCAGCAGTTTATCGATACCTGGCGGATCCTACGAGCAGTACTTC.

This clone was recorded once. The chain uses TRBV19 and TRBJ1-2; 8 bases map to TRBD1. CDR3 length equals 14 residues. Germline CDR1 LNHDA, CDR2 SQIVND (reference sequence). The V and J ends lost 4 bases and 0 bases, in that order; junction bases with no gene match: 1. The CDR3 loop is CASSSRGPNYGYTF. The CDR3 region has the DNA TGTGCCAGTAGTAGCAGGGGGCCTAACTATGGCTACACCTTC.

The rearrangement links TRBV27 to TRBJ1-5, with a weak D call TRBD1 (6 bases). The CDR3 runs to 15 residues. The V end was cut by 5 bases, the J end by 3 bases, with 14 bases between. Per germline, CDR1 MNHEY and CDR2 SMNVEV (reference sequence). CDR3 nucleotides: TGTGCCAGCAGTCCCCAGGGGCCATTCAATCAGCCCCAGCATTTT. It specifies CASSPQGPFNQPQHF.

This clone was seen once. The chain employs TRBV28 and TRBJ1-1; D is possibly TRBD1 (6 bases). CDR1 and CDR2 from the germline V gene are MDHEN and SYDVKM. Trimming pared 3 bases from V and 1 base from J, leaving 24 bases between. This CDR3 has 19 residues. The DNA for the CDR3 is TGTGCCAGCAGTTTGATCATGGGGGGGCAATGGGCGAGGAACACTGAAGCTTTCTTT. As protein: CASSLIMGGQWARNTEAFF.

V usage is TRBV28 and J usage is TRBJ2-1, with 8 bases aligning to TRBD2. The CDR3 sequence is 15 residues long. With 2 bases clipped from V and 9 bases from J, the junction kept 9 bases outside the gene matches. The V gene's germline CDR1 is MDHEN and CDR2 SYDVKM. The CDR3 sequence: CASSLMREVGVEQFF. In DNA, the CDR3 is TGTGCCAGCAGTTTAATGCGGGAGGTCGGCGTTGAGCAGTTCTTC.

The V and J genes are TRBV28 and TRBJ2-1; the D gene is possibly TRBD2 (6 bases). The CDR3 length is 15 residues. Germline CDR1 MDHEN, CDR2 SYDVKM. Trimming took off 8 bases at V and 0 bases at J, with 14 bases between the two ends. The CDR3 reads CASGDSSDSYNEQFF. As DNA, the CDR3 is TGTGCCAGCGGCGACTCTAGCGACTCCTACAATGAGCAGTTCTTC.

V is TRBV6-2 or TRBV6-3 and J is TRBJ2-7; 8 bases agree with TRBD2. The CDR3 contains 15 residues. Unmatched junction bases numbered 12, after V lost 5 bases and J lost 6 bases. CDR1 and CDR2 from the germline V gene are MNHEY and SVGEGT. The CDR3 bases are TGTGCCAGCAGTGAGGGACTAGTTGTTGGTGGCGAGCAGTACTTC. Translation gives CASSEGLVVGGEQYF.

CDR3 DNA: TGTGCCAGCAGCTTAGCTAGGGGCGGGGAGCTGTTTTTT. Encoded protein: CASSLARGGELFF. The V gene is TRBV7-2, the J gene TRBJ2-2, with D perhaps TRBD1 (5 bases). V was pared by 0 bases and J by 7 bases, with 6 bases between. The CDR3 is 13 residues long. Per germline, CDR1 SGHTA and CDR2 FQGNSA.

The chain carries TRBV3-1 (or the pseudogene TRBV3-2) and TRBJ1-1, with 7 positions matching TRBD1. The CDR3 covers 11 residues. V lost 4 bases to trimming and J lost 8 bases; unmatched junction nucleotides: 1. Germline CDR1 is LGHDT and CDR2 is YNNKEL (reference sequence). DNA for the CDR3: TGTGCCAGCAGCCGACAGGGCGAAGCTTTCTTT. As protein: CASSRQGEAFF.

V and J are TRBV30 and TRBJ1-2, with 7 bases that match TRBD1. CDR1 is GTSNPN and CDR2 is SVGIG in the germline V gene (reference sequence). The CDR3 contains 12 residues. J gave up 4 bases and V 4 bases, and 3 bases lay outside the gene matches. Here the CDR3 reads CAWNTGAYGYTF. CDR3 nucleotide sequence: TGTGCCTGGAACACAGGGGCCTATGGCTACACCTTC. Drawing the rest from reference TRBV30 and TRBJ1-2, the complete variable domain is SQTIHQWPATLVQPVGSPLSLECTVEGTSNPNLYWYRQAAGRGLQLLFYSVGIGQISSEVPQNLSASRPQDRQFILSSKKLLLSDSGFYLCAWNTGAYGYTFGSGTRLTVV.

The genes are TRBV6-5 and TRBJ1-2, with TRBD1 as a possible D gene (5 bases). The ends were cut back, 0 bases at V and 4 bases at J, with 12 bases in the middle. The length of the CDR3 is 15 residues. CDR1 and CDR2 from the germline V gene are MNHEY and SVGAGI. CDR3: CASSYSGPPVYGYTF. The CDR3 DNA reads as TGTGCCAGCAGTTACTCGGGGCCACCCGTCTATGGCTACACCTTC.

The chain carries TRBV19 and TRBJ1-2; 7 nucleotides match TRBD1. V gave up 9 bases and J gave up 1 base; unmatched junction bases: 8. This CDR3 region has 14 residues. Germline lookup yields CDR1 LNHDA and CDR2 SQIVND (reference sequence). CDR3 sequence reads: CASTGTVNNYGYTF. CDR3 nucleotides: TGTGCCAGCACCGGGACAGTGAATAACTATGGCTACACCTTC.